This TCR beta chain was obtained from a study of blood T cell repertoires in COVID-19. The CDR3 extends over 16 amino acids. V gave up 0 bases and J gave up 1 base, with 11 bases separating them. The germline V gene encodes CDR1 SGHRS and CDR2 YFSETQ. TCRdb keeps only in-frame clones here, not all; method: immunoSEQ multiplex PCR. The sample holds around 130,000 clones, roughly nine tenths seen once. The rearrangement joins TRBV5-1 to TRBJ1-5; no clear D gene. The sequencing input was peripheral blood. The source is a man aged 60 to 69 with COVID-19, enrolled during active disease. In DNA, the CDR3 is TGCGCCAGCAGCTTGGGAATAAGCGGGAGCAATCAGCCCCAGCATTTT. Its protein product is CASSLGISGSNQPQHF.